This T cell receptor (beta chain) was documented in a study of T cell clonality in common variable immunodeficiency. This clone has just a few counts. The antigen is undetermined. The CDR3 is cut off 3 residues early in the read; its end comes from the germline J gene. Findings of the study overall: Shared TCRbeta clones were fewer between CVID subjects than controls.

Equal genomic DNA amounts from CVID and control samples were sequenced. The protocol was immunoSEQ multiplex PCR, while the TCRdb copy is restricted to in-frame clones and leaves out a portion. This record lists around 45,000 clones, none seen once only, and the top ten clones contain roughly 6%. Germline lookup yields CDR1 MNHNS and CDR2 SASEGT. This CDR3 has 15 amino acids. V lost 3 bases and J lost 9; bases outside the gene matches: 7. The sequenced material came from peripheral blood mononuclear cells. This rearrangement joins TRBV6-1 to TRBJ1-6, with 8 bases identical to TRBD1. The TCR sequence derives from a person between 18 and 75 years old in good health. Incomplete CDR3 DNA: TGTGCCAGCAGTGACCAGGGGGCGTCTGGTTCACCC. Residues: CASSDQGASGSP. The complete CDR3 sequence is CASSDQGASGSPLHF.